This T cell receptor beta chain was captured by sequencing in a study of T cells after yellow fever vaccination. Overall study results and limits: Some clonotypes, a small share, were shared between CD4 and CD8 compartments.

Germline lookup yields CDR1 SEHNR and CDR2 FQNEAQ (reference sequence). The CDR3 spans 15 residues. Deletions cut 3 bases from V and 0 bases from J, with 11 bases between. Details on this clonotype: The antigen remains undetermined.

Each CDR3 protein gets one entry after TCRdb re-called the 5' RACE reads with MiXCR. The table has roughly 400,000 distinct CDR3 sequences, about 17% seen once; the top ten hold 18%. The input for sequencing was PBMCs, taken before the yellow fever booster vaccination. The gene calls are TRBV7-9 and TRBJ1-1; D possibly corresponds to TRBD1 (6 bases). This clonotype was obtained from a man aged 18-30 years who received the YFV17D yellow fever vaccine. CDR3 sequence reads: CASSFGGMVNTEAFF. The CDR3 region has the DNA TGTGCCAGCAGCTTCGGGGGCATGGTGAACACTGAAGCTTTCTTT.